The clone carrying this T cell receptor (beta chain) has just one count. The record originates from a study of blood T cell repertoires in COVID-19. For the study at large: From the United States, Italy and Spain came samples of acute and convalescent COVID-19. Sources were T cells, B-cell-depleted T cells, or PBMCs; the material itself was cDNA or gDNA.

V was pared by 0 bases and J by 2 bases, with 5 bases of the junction left unmatched. The CDR3 has 16 amino acids. Germline V CDR1 and CDR2: LGHNA, YSLEER. Authors' analysis steps: By means of reference gene primer amplification, nucleated cell counts were estimated. Assay used: immunoSEQ multiplex PCR; TCRdb lists only in-frame clones, some missing. The V and J calls and clone size were taken over from that table, and D and trimming were inferred from the DNA. This table has fewer than 110,000 clones, around 84% appearing once. The source of this sequence is a human donor in a cohort sampled during active COVID-19. The rearrangement joins TRBV4-3 to TRBJ2-3, with 7 bases that match TRBD2. The sample was peripheral blood. This CDR3 is CASSQDLGGSTDTQYF. The CDR3 DNA is TGCGCCAGCAGCCAAGATCTGGGGGGGTCCACAGATACGCAGTATTTT.